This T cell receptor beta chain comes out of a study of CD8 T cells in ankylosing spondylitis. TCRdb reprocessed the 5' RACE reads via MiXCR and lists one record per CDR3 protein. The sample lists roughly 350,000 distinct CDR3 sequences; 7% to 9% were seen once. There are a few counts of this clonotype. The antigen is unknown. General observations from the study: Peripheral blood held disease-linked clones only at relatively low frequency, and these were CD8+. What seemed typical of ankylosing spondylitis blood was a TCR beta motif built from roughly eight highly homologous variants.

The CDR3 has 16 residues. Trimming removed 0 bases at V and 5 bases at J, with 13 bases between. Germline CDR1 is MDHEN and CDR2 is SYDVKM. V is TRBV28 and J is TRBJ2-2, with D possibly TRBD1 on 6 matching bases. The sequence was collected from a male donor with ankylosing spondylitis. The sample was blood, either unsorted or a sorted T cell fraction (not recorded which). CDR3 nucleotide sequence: TGTGCCAGCAGTTTATGGGGGGCGCGTCGAACCGGGGAGCTGTTTTTT. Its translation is CASSLWGARRTGELFF. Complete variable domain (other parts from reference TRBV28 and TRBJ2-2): DVKVTQSSRYLVKRTGEKVFLECVQDMDHENMFWYRQDPGLGLRLIYFSYDVKMKEKGDIPEGYSVSREKKERFSLILESASTNQTSMYLCASSLWGARRTGELFFGEGSRLTVL.